This TCR beta chain was profiled in a study of T cell responses to AZD1222 COVID-19 vaccine. Only in-frame clones appear in the TCRdb table, and some are missing; sequencing was by immunoSEQ multiplex PCR. This repertoire shows some 130,000 clones, roughly 82% found once; its top ten account for roughly 3.9%. The germline V gene encodes CDR1 MGHDK and CDR2 SYGVNS. The CDR3 is made up of 13 amino acids. With 7 bases clipped from V and 9 bases from J, the junction kept 9 bases outside the gene matches. The sequences come from peripheral blood, collected on day 0 of AZD1222 vaccination. The clonotype was recovered from an adult in good health. The chain is built from TRBV25-1 and TRBJ1-1, with TRBD1 matching over 9 bases. CDR3 DNA: TGTGCCAGCAACCTTAGACAGGGGGATAAAGCTTTCTTT. It translates to CASNLRQGDKAFF.